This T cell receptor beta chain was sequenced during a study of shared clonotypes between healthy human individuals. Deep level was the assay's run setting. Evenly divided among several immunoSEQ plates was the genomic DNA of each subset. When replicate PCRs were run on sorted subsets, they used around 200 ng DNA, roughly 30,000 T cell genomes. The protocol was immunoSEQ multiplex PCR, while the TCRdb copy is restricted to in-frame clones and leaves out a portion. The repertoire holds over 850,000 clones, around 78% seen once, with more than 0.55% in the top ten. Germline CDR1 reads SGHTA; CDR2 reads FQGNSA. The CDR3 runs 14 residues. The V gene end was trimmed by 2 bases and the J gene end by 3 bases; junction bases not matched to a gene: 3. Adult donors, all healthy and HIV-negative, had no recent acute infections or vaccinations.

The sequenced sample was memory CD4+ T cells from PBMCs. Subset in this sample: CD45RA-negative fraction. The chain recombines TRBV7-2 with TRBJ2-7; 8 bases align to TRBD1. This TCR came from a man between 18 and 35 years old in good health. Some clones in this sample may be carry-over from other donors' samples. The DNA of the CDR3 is TGTGCCAGCAGCTTATCAGGGGGCAACTACGAGCAGTACTTC. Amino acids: CASSLSGGNYEQYF.